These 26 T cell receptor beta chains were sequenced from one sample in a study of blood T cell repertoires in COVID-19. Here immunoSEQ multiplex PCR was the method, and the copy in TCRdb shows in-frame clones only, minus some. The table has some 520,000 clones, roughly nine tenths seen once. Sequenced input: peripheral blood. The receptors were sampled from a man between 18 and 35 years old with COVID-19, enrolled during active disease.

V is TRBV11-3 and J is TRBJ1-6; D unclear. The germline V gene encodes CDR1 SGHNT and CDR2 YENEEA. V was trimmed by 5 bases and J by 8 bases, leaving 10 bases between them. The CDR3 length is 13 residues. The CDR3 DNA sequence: TGTGCCAGCAGCCGAACGCGGGATTCACCCCTCCACTTT. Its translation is CASSRTRDSPLHF.

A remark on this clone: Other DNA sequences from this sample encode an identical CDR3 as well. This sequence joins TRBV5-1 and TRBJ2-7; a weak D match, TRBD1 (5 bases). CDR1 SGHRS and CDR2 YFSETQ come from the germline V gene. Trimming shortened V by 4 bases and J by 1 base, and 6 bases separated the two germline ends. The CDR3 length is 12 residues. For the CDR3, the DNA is TGCGCCAGCAGCGACAGTTCCTACGAGCAGTACTTC. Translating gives CASSDSSYEQYF.

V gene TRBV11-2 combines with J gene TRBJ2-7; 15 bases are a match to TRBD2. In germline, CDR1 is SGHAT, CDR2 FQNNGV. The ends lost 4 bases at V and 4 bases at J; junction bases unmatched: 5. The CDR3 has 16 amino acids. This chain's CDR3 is CASSSPGLAGGYEQYF. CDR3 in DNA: TGTGCCAGCAGCTCACCGGGACTAGCGGGGGGTTACGAGCAGTACTTC.

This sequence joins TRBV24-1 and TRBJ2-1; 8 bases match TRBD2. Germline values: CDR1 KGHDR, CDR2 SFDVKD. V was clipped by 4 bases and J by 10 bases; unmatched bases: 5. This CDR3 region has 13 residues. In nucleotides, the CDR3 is TGTGCCACCAGTGAGATTAGCGGGGTGGAGCAGTTCTTC. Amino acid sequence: CATSEISGVEQFF.

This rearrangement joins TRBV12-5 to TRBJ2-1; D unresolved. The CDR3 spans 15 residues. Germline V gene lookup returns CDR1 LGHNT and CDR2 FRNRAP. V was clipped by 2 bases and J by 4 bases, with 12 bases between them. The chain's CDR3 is CASGLSLAPYNEQFF. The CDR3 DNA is TGTGCTAGTGGTTTGAGTTTGGCACCTTACAATGAGCAGTTCTTC.

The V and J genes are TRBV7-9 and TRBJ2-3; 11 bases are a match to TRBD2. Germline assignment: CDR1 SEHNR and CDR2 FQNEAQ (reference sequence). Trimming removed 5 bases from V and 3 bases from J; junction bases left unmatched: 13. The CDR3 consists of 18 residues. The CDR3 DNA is TGTGCCAGCAGCCCCTCACCTCTTAGCGGGAGGGTTACAGATACGCAGTATTTT. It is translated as CASSPSPLSGRVTDTQYF.

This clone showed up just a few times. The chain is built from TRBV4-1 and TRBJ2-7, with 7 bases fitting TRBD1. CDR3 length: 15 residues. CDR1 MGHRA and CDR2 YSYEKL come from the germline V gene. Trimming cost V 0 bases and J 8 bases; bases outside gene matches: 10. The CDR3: CASSQDTRQGRQQYF. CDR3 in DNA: TGCGCCAGCAGCCAAGATACGAGACAGGGACGTCAGCAGTACTTC.

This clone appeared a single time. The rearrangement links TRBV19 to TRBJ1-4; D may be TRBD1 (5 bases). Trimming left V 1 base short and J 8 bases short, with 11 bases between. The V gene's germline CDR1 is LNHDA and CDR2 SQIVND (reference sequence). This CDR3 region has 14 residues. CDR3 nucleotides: TGTGCCAGTAGTATAGCAGGGCTTGGCGAAAAACTGTTTTTT. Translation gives CASSIAGLGEKLFF.

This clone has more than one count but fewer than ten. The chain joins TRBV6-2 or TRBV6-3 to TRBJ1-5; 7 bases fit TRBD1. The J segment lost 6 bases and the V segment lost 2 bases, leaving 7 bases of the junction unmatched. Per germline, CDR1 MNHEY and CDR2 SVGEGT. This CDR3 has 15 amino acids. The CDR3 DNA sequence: TGTGCCAGCAGTTACCCGACACAGGGGACTCAGCCCCAGCATTTT. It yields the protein CASSYPTQGTQPQHF.

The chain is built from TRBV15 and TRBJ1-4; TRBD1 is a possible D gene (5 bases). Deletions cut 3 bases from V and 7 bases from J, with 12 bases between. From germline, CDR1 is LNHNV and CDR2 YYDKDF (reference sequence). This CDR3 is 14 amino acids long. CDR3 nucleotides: TGTGCCACCAGCAGTCAGGGTCCAGGTGAAAAACTGTTTTTT. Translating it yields CATSSQGPGEKLFF.

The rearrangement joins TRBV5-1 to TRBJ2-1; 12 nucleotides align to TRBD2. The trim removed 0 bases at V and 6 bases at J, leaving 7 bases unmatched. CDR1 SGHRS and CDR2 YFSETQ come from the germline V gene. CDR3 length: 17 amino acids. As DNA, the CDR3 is TGCGCCAGCAGCTTGGCTAGCGGGGGGGCATCAGGCAATGAGCAGTTCTTC. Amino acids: CASSLASGGASGNEQFF.

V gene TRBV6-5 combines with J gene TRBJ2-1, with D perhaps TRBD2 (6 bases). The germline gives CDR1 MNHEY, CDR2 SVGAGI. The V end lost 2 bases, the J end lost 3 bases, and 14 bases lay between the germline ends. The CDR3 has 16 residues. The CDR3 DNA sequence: TGTGCCAGCAGTTACGGCGGGATCAGCAACTACAATGAGCAGTTCTTC. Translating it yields CASSYGGISNYNEQFF.

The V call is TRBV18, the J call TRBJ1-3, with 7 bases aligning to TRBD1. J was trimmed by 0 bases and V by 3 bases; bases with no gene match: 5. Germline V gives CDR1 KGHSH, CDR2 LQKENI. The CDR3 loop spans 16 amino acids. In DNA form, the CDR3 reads TGTGCCAGCTCACCCTGGGACAGTGACTCTGGAAACACCATATATTTT. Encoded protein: CASSPWDSDSGNTIYF. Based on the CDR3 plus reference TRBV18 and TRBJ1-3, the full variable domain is NAGVMQNPRHLVRRRGQEARLRCSPMKGHSHVYWYRQLPEEGLKFMVYLQKENIIDESGMPKERFSAEFPKEGPSILRIQQVVRGDSAAYFCASSPWDSDSGNTIYFGEGSWLTVV.

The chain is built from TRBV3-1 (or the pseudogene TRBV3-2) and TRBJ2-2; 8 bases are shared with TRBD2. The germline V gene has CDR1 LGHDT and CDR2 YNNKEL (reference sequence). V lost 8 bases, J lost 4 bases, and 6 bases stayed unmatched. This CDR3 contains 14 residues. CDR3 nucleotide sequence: TGTGCCAGCTGCGGAGCGGGGGCCACCGGGGAGCTGTTTTTT. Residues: CASCGAGATGELFF.

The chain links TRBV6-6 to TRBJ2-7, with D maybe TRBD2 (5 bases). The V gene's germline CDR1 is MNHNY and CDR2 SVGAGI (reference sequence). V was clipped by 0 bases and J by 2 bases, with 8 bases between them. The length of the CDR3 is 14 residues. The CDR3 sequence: CASSYSDGTYEQYF. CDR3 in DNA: TGTGCCAGCAGTTACTCGGACGGGACCTACGAGCAGTACTTC.

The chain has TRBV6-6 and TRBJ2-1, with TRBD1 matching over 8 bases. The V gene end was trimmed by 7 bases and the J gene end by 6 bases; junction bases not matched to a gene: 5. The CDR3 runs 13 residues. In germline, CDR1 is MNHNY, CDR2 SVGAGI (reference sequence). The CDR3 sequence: CASNPDRVNEQFF. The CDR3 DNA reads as TGTGCCAGCAATCCGGACAGGGTCAATGAGCAGTTCTTC.

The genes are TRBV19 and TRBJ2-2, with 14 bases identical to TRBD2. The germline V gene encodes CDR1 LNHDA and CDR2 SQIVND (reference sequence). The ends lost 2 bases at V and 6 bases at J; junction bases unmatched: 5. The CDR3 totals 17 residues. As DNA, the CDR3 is TGTGCCAGTAGTATACCGGGACTAGCGGGGGTGGCCGGGGAGCTGTTTTTT. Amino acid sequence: CASSIPGLAGVAGELFF. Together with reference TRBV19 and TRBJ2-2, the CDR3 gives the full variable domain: DGGITQSPKYLFRKEGQNVTLSCEQNLNHDAMYWYRQDPGQGLRLIYYSQIVNDFQKGDIAEGYSVSREKKESFPLTVTSAQKNPTAFYLCASSIPGLAGVAGELFFGEGSRLTVL.

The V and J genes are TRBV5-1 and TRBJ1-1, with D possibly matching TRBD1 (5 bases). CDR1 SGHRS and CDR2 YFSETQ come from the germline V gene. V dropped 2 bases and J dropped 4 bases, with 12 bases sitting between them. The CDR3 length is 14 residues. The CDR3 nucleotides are TGCGCCAGCAGCTTAATGGGGCCCAGCACTGAAGCTTTCTTT. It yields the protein CASSLMGPSTEAFF.

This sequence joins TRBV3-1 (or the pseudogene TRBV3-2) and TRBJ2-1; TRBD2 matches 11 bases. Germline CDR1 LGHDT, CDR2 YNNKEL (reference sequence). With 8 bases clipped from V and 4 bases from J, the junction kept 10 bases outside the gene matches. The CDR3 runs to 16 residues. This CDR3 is CASARLAGGIYNEQFF. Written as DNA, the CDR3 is TGTGCCAGCGCCCGTTTAGCGGGAGGGATATACAATGAGCAGTTCTTC.

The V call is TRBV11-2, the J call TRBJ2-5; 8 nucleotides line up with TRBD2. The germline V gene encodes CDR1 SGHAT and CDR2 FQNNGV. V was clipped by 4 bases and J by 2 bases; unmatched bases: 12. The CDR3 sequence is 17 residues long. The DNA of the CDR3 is TGTGCCAGCAGCTCCTGGCCTATAGCGGGACCACAAGAGACCCAGTACTTC. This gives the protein CASSSWPIAGPQETQYF.

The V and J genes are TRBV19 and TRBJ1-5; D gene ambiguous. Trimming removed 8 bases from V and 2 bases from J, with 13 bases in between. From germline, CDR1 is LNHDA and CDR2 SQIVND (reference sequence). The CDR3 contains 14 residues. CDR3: CASRREPGNQPQHF. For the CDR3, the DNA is TGTGCCAGTCGACGGGAGCCGGGCAATCAGCCCCAGCATTTT.

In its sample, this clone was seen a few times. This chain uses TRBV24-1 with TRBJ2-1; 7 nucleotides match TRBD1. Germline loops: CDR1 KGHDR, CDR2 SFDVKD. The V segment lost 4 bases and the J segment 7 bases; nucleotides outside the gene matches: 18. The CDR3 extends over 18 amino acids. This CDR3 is CATSDPYSGTDRRNEQFF. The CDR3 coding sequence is TGTGCCACCAGTGACCCCTACTCCGGGACAGATCGGAGGAATGAGCAGTTCTTC.

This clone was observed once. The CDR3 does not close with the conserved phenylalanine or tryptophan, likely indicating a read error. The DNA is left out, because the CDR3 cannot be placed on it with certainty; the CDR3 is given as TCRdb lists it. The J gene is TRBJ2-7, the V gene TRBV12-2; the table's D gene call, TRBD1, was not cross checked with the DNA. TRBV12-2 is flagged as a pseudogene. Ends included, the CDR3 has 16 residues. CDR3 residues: CASRLTRSRDRGWGGG.

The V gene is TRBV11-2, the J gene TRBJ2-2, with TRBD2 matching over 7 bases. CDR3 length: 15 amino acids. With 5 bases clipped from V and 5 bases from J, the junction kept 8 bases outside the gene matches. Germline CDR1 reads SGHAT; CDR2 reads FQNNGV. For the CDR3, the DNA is TGTGCCAGCAGCCCACCGGGGGGAGAGACCGGGGAGCTGTTTTTT. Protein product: CASSPPGGETGELFF.

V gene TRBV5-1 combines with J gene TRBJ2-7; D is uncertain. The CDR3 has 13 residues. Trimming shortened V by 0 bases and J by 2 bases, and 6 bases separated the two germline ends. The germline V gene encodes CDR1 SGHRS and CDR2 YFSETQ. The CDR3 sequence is CASSLADTYEQYF. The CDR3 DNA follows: TGCGCCAGCAGCTTGGCCGACACCTACGAGCAGTACTTC.

For the CDR3, the DNA is TGTGCCTGGAGTCCGAGCGGGGTTCAGCCCCAGCATTTT. Its translation: CAWSPSGVQPQHF. The chain uses TRBV30 and TRBJ1-5; D not certain. The CDR3 sequence is 13 residues long. Germline CDR1 is GTSNPN and CDR2 is SVGIG (reference sequence). Trimming shortened V by 2 bases and J by 6 bases, and 11 bases separated the two germline ends.